Below, 24 T cell receptor beta chains from the same sample are listed, as sequenced in a study of cytomegalovirus exposure and HLA in healthy donors. Clones were read by immunoSEQ multiplex PCR, and TCRdb kept only the in-frame ones, dropping some. The sample records 65,000 to 75,000 clones, 94% being singletons. Sequenced sample: PBMCs. Source of these receptors: a man aged 18-30 years in good health and CMV-seropositive.

The chain recombines TRBV9 with TRBJ2-2, with D perhaps matching TRBD2 (6 bases). The CDR3 length is 16 residues. With 0 bases removed from V and 1 base from J, the gap between germline ends came to 10 bases. The germline V gene has CDR1 SGDLS and CDR2 YYNGEE. This CDR3 is CASSVGLAVNTGELFF. Written as DNA, the CDR3 is TGTGCCAGCAGCGTAGGTTTAGCGGTGAACACCGGGGAGCTGTTTTTT. The full variable domain, rest sourced from reference TRBV9 and TRBJ2-2, is DSGVTQTPKHLITATGQRVTLRCSPRSGDLSVYWYQQSLDQGLQFLIQYYNGEERAKGNILERFSAQQFPDLHSELNLSSLELGDSALYFCASSVGLAVNTGELFFGEGSRLTVL.

The V gene is TRBV9, the J gene TRBJ1-1, with TRBD1 as a possible D gene (6 bases). Germline-derived CDR1 and CDR2 are SGDLS and YYNGEE. This CDR3 is built from 15 residues. Trimming took off 0 bases at V and 4 bases at J, with 13 bases between the two ends. The CDR3 here is CASSVGGGGGTEAFF. As DNA, the CDR3 is TGTGCCAGCAGCGTAGGTGGAGGGGGGGGCACTGAAGCTTTCTTT.

The chain joins TRBV28 to TRBJ1-4; the D gene is possibly TRBD1 (6 bases). The germline CDR1 and CDR2 sequences are MDHEN and SYDVKM. V shed 6 bases and J shed 8 bases, with 16 bases lying between them. CDR3 length equals 14 residues. CDR3 amino acids: CASRPGQQWEKLFF. The CDR3 nucleotides are TGTGCCAGCAGACCGGGACAACAATGGGAAAAACTGTTTTTT. The whole variable domain, remainder taken from reference TRBV28 and TRBJ1-4, is DVKVTQSSRYLVKRTGEKVFLECVQDMDHENMFWYRQDPGLGLRLIYFSYDVKMKEKGDIPEGYSVSREKKERFSLILESASTNQTSMYLCASRPGQQWEKLFFGSGTQLSVL.

This clone was observed a single time. The gene calls are TRBV11-2 and TRBJ2-2; 10 bases fit TRBD1. Trimming at V came to 3 bases and at J to 12 bases, leaving 4 bases not matched to a gene. CDR1 and CDR2 (germline): SGHAT, FQNNGV. This CDR3 region has 13 residues. Written as DNA, the CDR3 is TGTGCCAGCAGCTTGAGGGGACAGGGGAAGCTGTTTTTT. Amino acid sequence: CASSLRGQGKLFF.

The chain joins TRBV5-1 to TRBJ2-7; 7 positions agree with TRBD2. Trimming at V came to 4 bases and at J to 5 bases, leaving 15 bases not matched to a gene. Germline CDR1 is SGHRS and CDR2 is YFSETQ. CDR3 length equals 16 residues. DNA of the CDR3: TGCGCCAGCAGCCCGAAGGTCTGGACTAGTACAAACGAGCAGTACTTC. The encoded protein is CASSPKVWTSTNEQYF.

CDR3 in DNA: TGTGCCACCAGCGTGGGACAGATCATTACAACTAATGAAAAACTGTTTTTT. It yields the protein CATSVGQIITTNEKLFF. The rearrangement joins TRBV15 to TRBJ1-4; 7 nucleotides match TRBD1. Trimming removed 5 bases from V and 0 bases from J; junction bases left unmatched: 9. The CDR3 is 17 residues long. CDR1 is LNHNV, CDR2 YYDKDF, per germline (reference sequence).

This chain uses TRBV5-1 with TRBJ2-5; possibly TRBD2 for D (6 bases). Germline CDR1 reads SGHRS; CDR2 reads YFSETQ. This CDR3 region has 15 residues. Trimming took 4 bases from V and 5 from J, leaving 18 bases between them. The CDR3 protein is CASSAGPTRGETQYF. In DNA, the CDR3 is TGCGCCAGCAGCGCGGGACCCACCCGTGGGGAGACCCAGTACTTC.

V usage is TRBV28 and J usage is TRBJ2-7; TRBD1 agrees at 7 bases. J gave up 3 bases and V 5 bases, and 7 bases lay outside the gene matches. Germline-derived CDR1 and CDR2 are MDHEN and SYDVKM. The CDR3 is 14 amino acids. The CDR3 DNA reads as TGTGCCAGCAGTACCTTCCAGGGGGTCTACGAGCAGTACTTC. It translates to CASSTFQGVYEQYF.

This clone came up once. The chain recombines TRBV7-9 with TRBJ2-3; no reliable D call. The CDR3 consists of 14 residues. With 0 bases removed from V and 6 bases from J, the gap between germline ends came to 10 bases. The germline V gene has CDR1 SEHNR and CDR2 FQNEAQ (reference sequence). The CDR3 region is CASSLAVLRDTQYF. CDR3 sequence (DNA): TGTGCCAGCAGCTTAGCGGTACTACGCGATACGCAGTATTTT.

V usage is TRBV7-9 and J usage is TRBJ1-4; D not resolved. Germline V gene lookup returns CDR1 SEHNR and CDR2 FQNEAQ (reference sequence). The CDR3 totals 14 residues. Trimming shortened V by 2 bases and J by 3 bases, and 7 bases separated the two germline ends. The DNA for the CDR3 is TGTGCCAGCAGCTTACAATTCCCTAATGAAAAACTGTTTTTT. As protein: CASSLQFPNEKLFF.

V usage is TRBV5-6 and J usage is TRBJ2-7; the D gene is possibly TRBD1 (5 bases). Germline-derived CDR1 and CDR2 are SGHDT and YYEEEE. The V and J ends lost 4 bases and 6 bases respectively, with 11 bases between them. The CDR3 is 12 amino acids. This CDR3 reads CASSMDDSEQYF. The CDR3 nucleotides read TGTGCCAGCAGCATGGACGACAGCGAGCAGTACTTC.

This chain joins TRBV19 and TRBJ1-2; 10 nucleotides match TRBD1. Unmatched junction bases numbered 5, after V lost 6 bases and J lost 7 bases. Germline V CDR1 and CDR2: LNHDA, SQIVND (reference sequence). The CDR3 has 13 residues. The CDR3 DNA reads TGTGCCAGTAGCCTGGACAGGGGGGGTGGCTACACCTTC. It codes for CASSLDRGGGYTF.

The chain carries TRBV4-1 and TRBJ2-5; no reliable D call. Germline V gene data show CDR1 as MGHRA and CDR2 as YSYEKL. V was clipped by 1 base and J by 9 bases, with 18 bases between them. The CDR3 is 15 residues long. CDR3 loop: CASSQVGGRITPQYF. The CDR3 nucleotides are TGCGCCAGCAGCCAAGTTGGCGGAAGGATCACACCCCAGTACTTC.

The chain couples TRBV28 to TRBJ2-2, with D possibly being TRBD2 (6 bases). This CDR3 region has 15 residues. Trimming left V 6 bases short and J 3 bases short, with 14 bases between. Looked up from germline, CDR1 is MDHEN and CDR2 is SYDVKM. The CDR3 reads CASRGWGEDTGELFF. CDR3 nucleotide sequence: TGTGCCAGCAGGGGTTGGGGGGAGGACACCGGGGAGCTGTTTTTT.

This clone was seen only once. The chain combines TRBV18 with TRBJ2-5; D unresolved. Germline V lookup: CDR1 KGHSH, CDR2 LQKENI. The V and J ends lost 3 bases and 0 bases respectively, with 8 bases between them. The CDR3 runs 14 residues. In DNA, the CDR3 is TGTGCCAGCTCACCCCGTTCGGACCAAGAGACCCAGTACTTC. Its protein is CASSPRSDQETQYF.

The genes are TRBV30 and TRBJ2-7; 11 nucleotides line up with TRBD1. With V trimmed by 1 base and J by 5 bases, 7 bases remained unmatched. The length of the CDR3 is 15 residues. Per the germline V gene, CDR1 is GTSNPN and CDR2 is SVGIG (reference sequence). CDR3 nucleotides: TGTGCCTGGAGTGCCTGGGACAGGGGGTTCGACGAGCAGTACTTC. This codes for CAWSAWDRGFDEQYF.

The genes are TRBV5-1 and TRBJ2-5, with TRBD2 matching 10 bases. J gave up 3 bases and V 4 bases, and 6 bases lay outside the gene matches. This CDR3 is built from 15 residues. The germline CDR1 and CDR2 sequences are SGHRS and YFSETQ. The CDR3 is CASSTFLAGEETQYF. The DNA for the CDR3 is TGCGCCAGCAGCACTTTTCTAGCGGGGGAAGAGACCCAGTACTTC.

The chain combines TRBV11-3 with TRBJ1-1, with 12 positions matching TRBD1. CDR1 is SGHNT, CDR2 YENEEA, per germline. This CDR3 contains 18 residues. The junction had 10 bases not matched to a gene; V was cut back by 5 bases and J by 0 bases. The CDR3 region has the DNA TGTGCCAGCAGCCCTTATGGGACAGGGGGCCTCCTGAACACTGAAGCTTTCTTT. Protein: CASSPYGTGGLLNTEAFF. The variable domain in full, completed from reference TRBV11-3 and TRBJ1-1, reads EAGVVQSPRYKIIEKKQPVAFWCNPISGHNTLYWYLQNLGQGPELLIRYENEEAVDDSQLPKDRFSAERLKGVDSTLKIQPAELGDSAVYLCASSPYGTGGLLNTEAFFGQGTRLTVV.

The rearrangement links TRBV19 to TRBJ2-3, with D hard to call. The CDR3 is 11 amino acids. Trimming left V 5 bases short and J 5 bases short, with 5 bases between. Germline CDR1 reads LNHDA; CDR2 reads SQIVND (reference sequence). The DNA for the CDR3 is TGTGCCAGTAGTTCAATAGATACGCAGTATTTT. As protein: CASSSIDTQYF. The variable domain in full, with the rest retrieved from reference TRBV19 and TRBJ2-3, is DGGITQSPKYLFRKEGQNVTLSCEQNLNHDAMYWYRQDPGQGLRLIYYSQIVNDFQKGDIAEGYSVSREKKESFPLTVTSAQKNPTAFYLCASSSIDTQYFGPGTRLTVL.

V usage is TRBV11-2 and J usage is TRBJ2-7; a possible D gene is TRBD1 (5 bases). Germline V gives CDR1 SGHAT, CDR2 FQNNGV. The CDR3 is made up of 15 amino acids. Trimming cost V 5 bases and J 3 bases, with 17 bases left between them. CDR3 loop: CASSRPTVTGYEQYF. The DNA of the CDR3 is TGTGCCAGCAGCCGACCGACAGTTACGGGCTACGAGCAGTACTTC.

The CDR3 DNA is TGTGCCAGCGGTTCGCGGAGCTCCTACGAGCAGTACTTC. It yields the protein CASGSRSSYEQYF. V usage is TRBV11-3 and J usage is TRBJ2-7; no clear D. Germline V gene lookup returns CDR1 SGHNT and CDR2 YENEEA. The V gene lost 8 bases and the J gene lost 0 bases, with 11 bases spanning the gap. The CDR3 is made up of 13 amino acids.

This sequence joins TRBV28 and TRBJ1-4; 7 nucleotides match TRBD1. This CDR3 contains 15 residues. Germline values: CDR1 MDHEN, CDR2 SYDVKM. J gave up 4 bases and V 8 bases, and 10 bases lay outside the gene matches. The CDR3 nucleotides read TGTGCCAGCCGTCTACAGGGGAAGTATAATGAAAAACTGTTTTTT. The encoded protein is CASRLQGKYNEKLFF.

The CDR3 coding sequence is TGTGCCATCAGTGATAGGCAGGGGTCGGATCAGCCCCAGCATTTT. Encoded protein: CAISDRQGSDQPQHF. The chain recombines TRBV10-3 with TRBJ1-5; D may be TRBD1 (6 bases). From germline, CDR1 is ENHRY and CDR2 SYGVKD. CDR3 length: 15 residues. Trimming took off 3 bases at V and 5 bases at J, with 14 bases between the two ends.

This clone was found once. The V call is TRBV5-6, the J call TRBJ2-5; D not certain. Per germline, CDR1 SGHDT and CDR2 YYEEEE. Trimming pared 4 bases from V and 2 bases from J, leaving 12 bases between. The CDR3 has 14 residues. Here the CDR3 DNA reads TGTGCCAGCAGCCCCACGGTCGAACAAGAGACCCAGTACTTC. It is translated as CASSPTVEQETQYF.